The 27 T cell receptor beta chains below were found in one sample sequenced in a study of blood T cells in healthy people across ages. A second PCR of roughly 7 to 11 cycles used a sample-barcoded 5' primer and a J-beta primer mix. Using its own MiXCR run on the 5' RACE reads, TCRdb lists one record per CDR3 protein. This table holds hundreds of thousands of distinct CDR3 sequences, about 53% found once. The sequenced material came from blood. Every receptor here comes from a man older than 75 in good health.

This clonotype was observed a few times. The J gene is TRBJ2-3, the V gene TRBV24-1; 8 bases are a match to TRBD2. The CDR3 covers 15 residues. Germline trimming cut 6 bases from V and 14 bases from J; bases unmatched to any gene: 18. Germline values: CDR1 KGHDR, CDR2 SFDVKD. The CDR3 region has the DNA TGTGCCACCAGTCCCGGGGTAGCGGGACACAGATACGCGTATTTT. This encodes CATSPGVAGHRYAYF.

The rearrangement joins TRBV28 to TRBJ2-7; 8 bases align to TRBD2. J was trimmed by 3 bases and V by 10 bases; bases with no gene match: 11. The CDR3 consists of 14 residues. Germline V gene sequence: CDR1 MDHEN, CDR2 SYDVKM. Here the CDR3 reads CATGGRGDFYEQYF. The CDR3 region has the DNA TGTGCCACCGGAGGGCGGGGGGACTTCTACGAGCAGTACTTC.

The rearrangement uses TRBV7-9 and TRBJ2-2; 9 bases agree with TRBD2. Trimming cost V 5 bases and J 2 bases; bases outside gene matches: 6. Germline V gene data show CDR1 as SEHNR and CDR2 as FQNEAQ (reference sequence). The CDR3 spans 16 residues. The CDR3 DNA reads TGTGCCAGCAGCACCCAGCGGGAGGATAACACCGGGGAGCTGTTTTTT. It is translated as CASSTQREDNTGELFF.

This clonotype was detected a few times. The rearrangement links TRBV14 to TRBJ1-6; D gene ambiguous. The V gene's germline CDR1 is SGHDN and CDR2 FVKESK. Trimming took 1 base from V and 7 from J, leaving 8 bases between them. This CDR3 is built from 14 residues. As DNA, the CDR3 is TGTGCCAGCAGCCAAGTACACCAGAATTCACCCCTCCACTTT. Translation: CASSQVHQNSPLHF.

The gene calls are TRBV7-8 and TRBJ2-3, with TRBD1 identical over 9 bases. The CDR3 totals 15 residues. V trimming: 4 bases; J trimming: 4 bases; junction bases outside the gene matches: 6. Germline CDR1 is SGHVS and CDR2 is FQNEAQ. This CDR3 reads CASSSITGGADTQYF. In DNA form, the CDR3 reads TGTGCCAGCAGCTCCATCACAGGGGGCGCAGATACGCAGTATTTT.

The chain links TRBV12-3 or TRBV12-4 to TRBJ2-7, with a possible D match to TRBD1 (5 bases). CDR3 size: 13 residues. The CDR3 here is CATQGASSYEQYF. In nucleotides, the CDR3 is TGTGCAACCCAAGGGGCCAGCTCCTACGAGCAGTACTTC.

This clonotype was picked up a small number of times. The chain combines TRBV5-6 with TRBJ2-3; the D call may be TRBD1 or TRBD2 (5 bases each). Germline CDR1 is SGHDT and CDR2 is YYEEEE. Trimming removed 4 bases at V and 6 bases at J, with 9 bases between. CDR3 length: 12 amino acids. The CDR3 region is CASSGDVDTQYF. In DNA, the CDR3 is TGTGCCAGCAGCGGGGACGTGGATACGCAGTATTTT.

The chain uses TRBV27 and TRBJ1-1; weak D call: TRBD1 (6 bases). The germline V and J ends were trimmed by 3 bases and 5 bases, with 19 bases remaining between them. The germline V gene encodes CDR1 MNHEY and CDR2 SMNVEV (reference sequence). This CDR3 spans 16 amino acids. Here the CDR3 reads CASSLMVVGGGTEAFF. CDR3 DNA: TGTGCCAGCAGTTTGATGGTTGTAGGGGGGGGTACTGAAGCTTTCTTT.

DNA of the CDR3: TGTGCCAGCAGTGAAGGCTGGGGTGGATATGGCTACACCTTC. Translation: CASSEGWGGYGYTF. The rearrangement joins TRBV6-1 to TRBJ1-2, with no clear D. This CDR3 comprises 14 residues. Germline values: CDR1 MNHNS, CDR2 SASEGT. V lost 1 base and J lost 5, with 11 bases in between.

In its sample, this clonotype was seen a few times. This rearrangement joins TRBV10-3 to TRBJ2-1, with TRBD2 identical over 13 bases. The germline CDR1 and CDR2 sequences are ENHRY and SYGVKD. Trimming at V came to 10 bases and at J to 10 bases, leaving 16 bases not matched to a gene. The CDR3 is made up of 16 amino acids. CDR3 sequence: CATQSPRTSGSLEQFF. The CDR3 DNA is TGTGCCACCCAGTCCCCAAGGACTAGCGGGAGCTTGGAGCAGTTCTTC.

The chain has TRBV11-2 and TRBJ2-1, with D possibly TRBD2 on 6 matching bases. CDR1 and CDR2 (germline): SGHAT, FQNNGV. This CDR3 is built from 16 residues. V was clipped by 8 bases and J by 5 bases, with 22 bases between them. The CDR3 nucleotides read TGTGCCAGCCGCTCGTCCGGCGGGGTAACGAACAATGAGCAGTTCTTC. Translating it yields CASRSSGGVTNNEQFF.

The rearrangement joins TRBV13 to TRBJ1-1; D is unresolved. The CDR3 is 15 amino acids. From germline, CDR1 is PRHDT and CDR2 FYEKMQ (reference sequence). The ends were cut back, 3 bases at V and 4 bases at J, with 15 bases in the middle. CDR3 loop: CASSLPGSSGTEAFF. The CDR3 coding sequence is TGTGCCAGCAGCTTGCCGGGAAGTAGCGGCACTGAAGCTTTCTTT.

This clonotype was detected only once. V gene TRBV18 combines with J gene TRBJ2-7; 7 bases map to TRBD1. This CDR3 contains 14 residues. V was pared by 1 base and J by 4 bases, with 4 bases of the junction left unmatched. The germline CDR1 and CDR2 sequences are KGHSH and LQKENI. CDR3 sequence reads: CASSPQGAAYEQYF. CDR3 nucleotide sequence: TGTGCCAGCTCACCACAGGGGGCGGCGTACGAGCAGTACTTC. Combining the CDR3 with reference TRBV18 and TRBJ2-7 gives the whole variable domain NAGVMQNPRHLVRRRGQEARLRCSPMKGHSHVYWYRQLPEEGLKFMVYLQKENIIDESGMPKERFSAEFPKEGPSILRIQQVVRGDSAAYFCASSPQGAAYEQYFGPGTRLTVT.

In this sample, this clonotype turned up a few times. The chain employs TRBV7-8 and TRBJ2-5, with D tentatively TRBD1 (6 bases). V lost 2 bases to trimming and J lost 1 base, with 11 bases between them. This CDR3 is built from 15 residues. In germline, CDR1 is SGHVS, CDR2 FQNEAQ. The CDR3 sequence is CASSLPTGIQETQYF. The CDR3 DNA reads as TGTGCCAGCAGCTTACCGACAGGCATCCAAGAGACCCAGTACTTC. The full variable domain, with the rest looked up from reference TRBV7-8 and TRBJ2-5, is GAGVSQSPRYKVAKRGQDVALRCDPISGHVSLFWYQQALGQGPEFLTYFQNEAQLDKSGLPSDRFFAERPEGSVSTLKIQRTQQEDSAVYLCASSLPTGIQETQYFGPGTRLLVL.

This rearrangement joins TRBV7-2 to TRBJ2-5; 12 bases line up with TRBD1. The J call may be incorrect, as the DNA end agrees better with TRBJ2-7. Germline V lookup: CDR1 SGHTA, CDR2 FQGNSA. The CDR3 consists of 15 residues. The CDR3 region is CASSSPGQGADEQYF. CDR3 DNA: TGTGCCAGCAGCTCCCCGGGACAGGGGGCCGACGAGCAGTACTTC.

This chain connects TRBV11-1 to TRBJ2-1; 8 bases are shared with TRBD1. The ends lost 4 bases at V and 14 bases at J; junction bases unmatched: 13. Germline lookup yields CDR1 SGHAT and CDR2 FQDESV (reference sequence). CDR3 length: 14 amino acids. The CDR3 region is CASSSDVGTGDKFF. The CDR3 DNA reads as TGTGCCAGCAGCTCCGATGTAGGGACAGGAGATAAGTTCTTC.

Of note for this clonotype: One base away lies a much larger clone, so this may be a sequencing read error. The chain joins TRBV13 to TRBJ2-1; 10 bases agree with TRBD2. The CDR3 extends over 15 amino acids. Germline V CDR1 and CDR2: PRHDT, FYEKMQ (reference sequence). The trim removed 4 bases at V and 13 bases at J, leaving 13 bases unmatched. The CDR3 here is CASSSRTSGQETQFF. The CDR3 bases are TGTGCCAGCAGCTCTAGGACTAGCGGACAAGAGACCCAGTTCTTC.

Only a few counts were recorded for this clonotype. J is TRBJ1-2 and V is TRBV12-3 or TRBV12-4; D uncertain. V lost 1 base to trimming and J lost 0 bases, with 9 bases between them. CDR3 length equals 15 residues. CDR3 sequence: CASSLVRQANYGYTF. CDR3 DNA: TGTGCCAGCAGTTTAGTCCGGCAAGCTAACTATGGCTACACCTTC.

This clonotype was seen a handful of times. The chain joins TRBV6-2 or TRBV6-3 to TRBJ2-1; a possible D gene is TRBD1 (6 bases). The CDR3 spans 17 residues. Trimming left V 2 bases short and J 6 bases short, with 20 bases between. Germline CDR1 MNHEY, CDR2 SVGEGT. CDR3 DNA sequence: TGTGCCAGCAGTTACGGTCGAAACAGGGTGAAGGGCAATGAGCAGTTCTTC. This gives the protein CASSYGRNRVKGNEQFF.

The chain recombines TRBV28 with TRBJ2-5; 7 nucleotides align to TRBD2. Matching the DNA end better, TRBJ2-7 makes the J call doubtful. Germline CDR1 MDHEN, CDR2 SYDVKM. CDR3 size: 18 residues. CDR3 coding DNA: TGTGCCAGCAGTTTAGGCTCCCTGATGGCTAGCGGCCTCTACGAGCAGTACTTC. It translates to CASSLGSLMASGLYEQYF.

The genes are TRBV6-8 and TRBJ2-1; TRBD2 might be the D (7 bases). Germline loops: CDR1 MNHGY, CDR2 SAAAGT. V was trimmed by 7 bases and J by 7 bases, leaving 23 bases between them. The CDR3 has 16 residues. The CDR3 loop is CASTQGRGDAHNEQFF. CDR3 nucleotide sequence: TGTGCCAGCACCCAGGGGAGGGGCGATGCCCATAATGAGCAGTTCTTC.

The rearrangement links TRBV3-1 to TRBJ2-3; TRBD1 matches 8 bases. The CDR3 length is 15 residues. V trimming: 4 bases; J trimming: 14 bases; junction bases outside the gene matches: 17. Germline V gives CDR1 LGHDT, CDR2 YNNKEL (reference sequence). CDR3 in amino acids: CASSRRQGQDRYAYF. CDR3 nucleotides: TGTGCCAGCAGCCGGCGACAGGGGCAGGACAGATACGCGTATTTT.

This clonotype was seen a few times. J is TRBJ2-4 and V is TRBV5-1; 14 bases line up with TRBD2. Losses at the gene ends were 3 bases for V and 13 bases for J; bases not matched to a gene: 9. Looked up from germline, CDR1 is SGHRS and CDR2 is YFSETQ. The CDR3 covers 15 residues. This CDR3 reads CASSSGTSGSFEQYF. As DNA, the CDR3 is TGCGCCAGCAGCTCCGGGACTAGCGGGAGTTTTGAGCAGTACTTC.

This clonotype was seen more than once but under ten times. CDR3 sequence (DNA): TGCAGCGTCTCCTCCGGGACTAGCGGGAGTTGGCACGAGCAGTACTTC. Translating gives CSVSSGTSGSWHEQYF. J is TRBJ2-7 and V is TRBV29-1; 14 bases agree with TRBD2. Per the germline V gene, CDR1 is SQVTM and CDR2 is ANQGSEA. After removal of 6 bases from V and 5 bases from J, the junction contained 12 bases not matched to a gene. CDR3 length: 16 amino acids.

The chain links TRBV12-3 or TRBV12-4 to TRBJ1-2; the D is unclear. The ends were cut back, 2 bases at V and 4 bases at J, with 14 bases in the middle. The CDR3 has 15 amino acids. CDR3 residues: CASSLRRRSIYGYTF. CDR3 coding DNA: TGTGCCAGCAGTTTAAGGCGGCGTTCCATCTATGGCTACACCTTC.

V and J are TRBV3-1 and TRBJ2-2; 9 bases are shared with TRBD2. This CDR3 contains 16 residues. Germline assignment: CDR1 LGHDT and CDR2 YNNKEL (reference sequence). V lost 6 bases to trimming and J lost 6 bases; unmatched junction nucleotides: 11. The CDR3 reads CASRNLAGGPSGELFF. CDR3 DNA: TGTGCCAGCAGGAACCTGGCGGGAGGGCCTTCCGGGGAGCTGTTTTTT.

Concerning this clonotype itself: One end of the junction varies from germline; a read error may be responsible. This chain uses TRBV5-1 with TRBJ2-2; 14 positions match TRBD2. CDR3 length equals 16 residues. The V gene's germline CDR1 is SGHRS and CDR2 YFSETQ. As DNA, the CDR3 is TGTGCCAGCAGCCAGTTGGGACTAGCGGGAGCTGGGGAGCTGTTTTTT. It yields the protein CASSQLGLAGAGELFF.